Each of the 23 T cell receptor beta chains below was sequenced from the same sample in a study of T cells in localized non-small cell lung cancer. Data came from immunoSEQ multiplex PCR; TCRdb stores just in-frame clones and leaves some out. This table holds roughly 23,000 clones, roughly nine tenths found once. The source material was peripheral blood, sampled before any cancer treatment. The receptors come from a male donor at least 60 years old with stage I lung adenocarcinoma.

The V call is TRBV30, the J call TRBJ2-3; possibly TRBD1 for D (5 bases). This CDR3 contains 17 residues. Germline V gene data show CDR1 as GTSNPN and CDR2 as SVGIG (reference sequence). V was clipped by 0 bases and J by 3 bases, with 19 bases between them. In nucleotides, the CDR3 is TGTGCCTGGAGTGTACGAAAAGGGGCAGGGAAAACAGATACGCAGTATTTT. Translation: CAWSVRKGAGKTDTQYF.

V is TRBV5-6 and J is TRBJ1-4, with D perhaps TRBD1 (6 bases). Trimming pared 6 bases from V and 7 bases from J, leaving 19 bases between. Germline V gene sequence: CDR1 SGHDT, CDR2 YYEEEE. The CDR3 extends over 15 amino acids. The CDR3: CASNRMTGGGEKLFF. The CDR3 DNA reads TGTGCCAGCAACAGAATGACAGGAGGGGGTGAAAAACTGTTTTTT.

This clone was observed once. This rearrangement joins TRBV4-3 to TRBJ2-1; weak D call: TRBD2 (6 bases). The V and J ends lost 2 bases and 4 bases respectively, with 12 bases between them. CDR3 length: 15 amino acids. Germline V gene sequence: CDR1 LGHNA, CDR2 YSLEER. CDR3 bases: TGCGCCAGCAGCCAATCCCTGCGGGGTTACAATGAGCAGTTCTTC. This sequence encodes CASSQSLRGYNEQFF.

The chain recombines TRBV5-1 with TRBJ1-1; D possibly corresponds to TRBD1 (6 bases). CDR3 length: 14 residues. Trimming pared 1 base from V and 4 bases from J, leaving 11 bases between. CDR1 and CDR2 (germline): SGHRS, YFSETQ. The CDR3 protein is CASSLTTGSTEAFF. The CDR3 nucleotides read TGCGCCAGCAGCTTGACTACAGGGAGCACTGAAGCTTTCTTT. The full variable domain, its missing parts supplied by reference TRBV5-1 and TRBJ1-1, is KAGVTQTPRYLIKTRGQQVTLSCSPISGHRSVSWYQQTPGQGLQFLFEYFSETQRNKGNFPGRFSGRQFSNSRSEMNVSTLELGDSALYLCASSLTTGSTEAFFGQGTRLTVV.

The chain's CDR3 is CASSPSQSSYNEQFF. The CDR3 bases are TGTGCCAGCTCCCCCAGCCAGAGCTCCTACAATGAGCAGTTCTTC. The chain combines TRBV18 with TRBJ2-1; the D is unclear. CDR3 length: 15 amino acids. V lost 6 bases and J 0 bases, leaving 12 bases between the germline ends. Looked up from germline, CDR1 is KGHSH and CDR2 is LQKENI.

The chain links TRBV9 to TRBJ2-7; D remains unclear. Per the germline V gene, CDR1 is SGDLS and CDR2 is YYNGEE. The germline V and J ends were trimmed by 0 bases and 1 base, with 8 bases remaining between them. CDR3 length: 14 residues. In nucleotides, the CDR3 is TGTGCCAGCAGCGTAGGATACAATTCCTACGAGCAGTACTTC. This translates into CASSVGYNSYEQYF. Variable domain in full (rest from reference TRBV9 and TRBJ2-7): DSGVTQTPKHLITATGQRVTLRCSPRSGDLSVYWYQQSLDQGLQFLIQYYNGEERAKGNILERFSAQQFPDLHSELNLSSLELGDSALYFCASSVGYNSYEQYFGPGTRLTVT.

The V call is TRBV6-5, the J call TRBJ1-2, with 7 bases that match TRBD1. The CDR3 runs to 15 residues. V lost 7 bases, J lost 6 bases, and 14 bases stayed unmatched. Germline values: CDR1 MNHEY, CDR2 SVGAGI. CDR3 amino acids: CASIHPGGGGDGYTF. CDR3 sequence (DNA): TGTGCCAGCATCCACCCGGGAGGAGGGGGCGATGGCTACACCTTC.

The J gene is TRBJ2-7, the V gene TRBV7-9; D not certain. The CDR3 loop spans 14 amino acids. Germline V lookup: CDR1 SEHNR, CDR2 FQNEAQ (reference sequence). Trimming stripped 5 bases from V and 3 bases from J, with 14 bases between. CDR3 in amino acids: CASSPGHVSYEQYF. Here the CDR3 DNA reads TGTGCCAGCAGCCCAGGCCATGTTAGCTACGAGCAGTACTTC.

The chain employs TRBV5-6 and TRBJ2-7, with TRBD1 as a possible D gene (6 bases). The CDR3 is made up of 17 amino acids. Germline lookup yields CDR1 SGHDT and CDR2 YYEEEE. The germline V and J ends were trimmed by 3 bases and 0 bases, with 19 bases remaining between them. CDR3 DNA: TGTGCCAGCAGCTCGTCCCCGGGGACAACCAGCTCCTACGAGCAGTACTTC. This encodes CASSSSPGTTSSYEQYF.

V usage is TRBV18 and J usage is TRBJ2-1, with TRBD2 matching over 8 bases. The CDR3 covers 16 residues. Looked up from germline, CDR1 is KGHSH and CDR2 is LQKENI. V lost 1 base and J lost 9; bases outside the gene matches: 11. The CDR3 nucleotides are TGTGCCAGCTCACCACAATTTTCTCCGGGAGGGATTGAGCAGTTCTTC. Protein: CASSPQFSPGGIEQFF.

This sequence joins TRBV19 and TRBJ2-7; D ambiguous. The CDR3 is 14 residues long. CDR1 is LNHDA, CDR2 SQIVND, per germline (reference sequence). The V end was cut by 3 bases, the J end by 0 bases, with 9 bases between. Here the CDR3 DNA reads TGTGCCAGTAGTATCCCTCCAAACTCCTACGAGCAGTACTTC. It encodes CASSIPPNSYEQYF.

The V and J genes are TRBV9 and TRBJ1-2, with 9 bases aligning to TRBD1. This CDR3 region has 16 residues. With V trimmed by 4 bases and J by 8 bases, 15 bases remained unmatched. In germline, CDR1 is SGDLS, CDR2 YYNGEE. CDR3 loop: CASSYGTGNENKGYTF. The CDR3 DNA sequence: TGTGCCAGCAGCTACGGGACAGGGAATGAGAATAAAGGCTACACCTTC.

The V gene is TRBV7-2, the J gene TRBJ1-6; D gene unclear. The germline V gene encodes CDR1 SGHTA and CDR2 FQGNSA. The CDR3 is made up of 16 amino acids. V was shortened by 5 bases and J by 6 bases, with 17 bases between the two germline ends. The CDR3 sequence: CASSPDPGTFNSPLHF. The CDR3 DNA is TGTGCCAGCAGCCCGGACCCCGGCACCTTTAATTCACCCCTCCACTTT.

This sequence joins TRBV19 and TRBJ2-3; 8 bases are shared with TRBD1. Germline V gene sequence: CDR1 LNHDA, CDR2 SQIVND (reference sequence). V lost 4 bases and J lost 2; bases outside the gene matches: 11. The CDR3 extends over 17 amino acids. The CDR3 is CASSTVPQGALTDTQYF. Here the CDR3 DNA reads TGTGCCAGTAGTACTGTACCCCAGGGGGCCCTCACAGATACGCAGTATTTT.

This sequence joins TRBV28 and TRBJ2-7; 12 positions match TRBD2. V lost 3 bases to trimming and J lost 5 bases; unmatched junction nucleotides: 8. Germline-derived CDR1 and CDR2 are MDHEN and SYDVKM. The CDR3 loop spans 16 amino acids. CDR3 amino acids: CASSFGLAGGHDEQYF. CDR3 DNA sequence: TGTGCCAGCAGTTTCGGTCTAGCGGGGGGGCATGACGAGCAGTACTTC.

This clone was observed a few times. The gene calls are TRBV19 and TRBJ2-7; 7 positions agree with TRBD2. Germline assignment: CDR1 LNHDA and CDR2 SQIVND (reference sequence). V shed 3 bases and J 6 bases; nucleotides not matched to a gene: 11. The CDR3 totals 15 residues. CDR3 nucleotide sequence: TGTGCCAGTAGTATCAACCGGGAGGACCCAGTCGAGCAGTACTTC. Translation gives CASSINREDPVEQYF.

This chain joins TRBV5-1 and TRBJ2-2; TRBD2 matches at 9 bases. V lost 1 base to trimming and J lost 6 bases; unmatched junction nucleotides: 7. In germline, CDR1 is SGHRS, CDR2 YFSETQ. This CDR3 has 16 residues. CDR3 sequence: CASSLTGTSFAGELFF. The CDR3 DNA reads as TGCGCCAGCAGCTTGACCGGGACTAGCTTCGCCGGGGAGCTGTTTTTT.

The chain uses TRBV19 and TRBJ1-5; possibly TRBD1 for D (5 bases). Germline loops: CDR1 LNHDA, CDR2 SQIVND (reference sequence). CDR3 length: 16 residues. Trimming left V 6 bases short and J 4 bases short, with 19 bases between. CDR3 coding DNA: TGTGCCAGTAGCCCCCGTGGAAGGGGCGATAATCAGCCCCAGCATTTT. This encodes CASSPRGRGDNQPQHF. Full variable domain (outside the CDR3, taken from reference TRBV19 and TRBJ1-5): DGGITQSPKYLFRKEGQNVTLSCEQNLNHDAMYWYRQDPGQGLRLIYYSQIVNDFQKGDIAEGYSVSREKKESFPLTVTSAQKNPTAFYLCASSPRGRGDNQPQHFGDGTRLSIL.

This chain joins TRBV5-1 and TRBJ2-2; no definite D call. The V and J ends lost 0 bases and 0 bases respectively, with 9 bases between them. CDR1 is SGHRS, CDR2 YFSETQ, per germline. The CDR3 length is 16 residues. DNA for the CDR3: TGCGCCAGCAGCTTGGCCCTGGGAACGAACACCGGGGAGCTGTTTTTT. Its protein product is CASSLALGTNTGELFF.

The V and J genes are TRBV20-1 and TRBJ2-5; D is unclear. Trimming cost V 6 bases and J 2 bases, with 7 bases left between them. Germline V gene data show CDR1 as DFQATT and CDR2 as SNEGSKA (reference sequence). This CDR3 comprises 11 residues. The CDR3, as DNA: TGCAGTGCCACACGGCAAGAGACCCAGTACTTC. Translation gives CSATRQETQYF.

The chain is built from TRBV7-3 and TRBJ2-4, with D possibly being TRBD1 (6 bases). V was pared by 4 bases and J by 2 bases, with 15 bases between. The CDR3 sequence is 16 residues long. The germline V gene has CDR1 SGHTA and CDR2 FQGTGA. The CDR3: CASSYLGRGTKNIQYF. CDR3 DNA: TGTGCCAGCAGCTATCTCGGCAGGGGAACCAAAAACATTCAGTACTTC.

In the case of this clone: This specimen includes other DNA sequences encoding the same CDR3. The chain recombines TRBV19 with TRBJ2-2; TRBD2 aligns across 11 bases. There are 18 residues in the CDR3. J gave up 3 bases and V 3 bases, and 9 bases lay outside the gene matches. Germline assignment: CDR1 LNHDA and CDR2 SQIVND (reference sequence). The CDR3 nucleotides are TGTGCCAGTAGTATTACTAGCGGGAGTGTTTTGTACACCGGGGAGCTGTTTTTT. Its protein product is CASSITSGSVLYTGELFF.

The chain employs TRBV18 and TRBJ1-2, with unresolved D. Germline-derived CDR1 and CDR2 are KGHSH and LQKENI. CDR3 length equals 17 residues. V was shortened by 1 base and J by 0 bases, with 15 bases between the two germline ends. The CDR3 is CASSPRGMDLSNYGYTF. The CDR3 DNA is TGTGCCAGCTCACCACGCGGAATGGACCTATCTAACTATGGCTACACCTTC.